This passage covers 18 T cell receptor beta chains from one sample sequenced in a study of blood T cell repertoires in COVID-19. Repertoires were generated with immunoSEQ multiplex PCR, while TCRdb's copy carries only in-frame clones and drops some. The repertoire holds roughly 250,000 clones, with roughly 85% as singletons. Sample: PBMCs or T cells enriched from blood (not recorded which). The origin of the receptors is a middle-aged woman who had been exposed to COVID-19.

The gene calls are TRBV27 and TRBJ1-1, with D possibly TRBD1 on 6 matching bases. The CDR3 runs 15 residues. Germline CDR1 MNHEY, CDR2 SMNVEV (reference sequence). The V gene lost 5 bases and the J gene lost 1 base, with 14 bases spanning the gap. The CDR3 coding sequence is TGTGCCAGCAGTGTCCCAGGGGTCTCGAACACTGAAGCTTTCTTT. It codes for CASSVPGVSNTEAFF.

The chain carries TRBV10-3 and TRBJ1-3, with D unresolved. The CDR3 totals 15 residues. Deletions cut 0 bases from V and 2 bases from J, with 8 bases between. CDR1 and CDR2 (germline): ENHRY, SYGVKD. CDR3 in amino acids: CAISESGGTGNTIYF. Here the CDR3 DNA reads TGTGCCATCAGTGAGTCGGGAGGAACTGGAAACACCATATATTTT.

CDR3: CASSSRPPDTQYF. The CDR3 nucleotides read TGTGCCAGCAGCTCTAGACCTCCGGATACGCAGTATTTT. The chain couples TRBV6-5 to TRBJ2-3; no clear D. This CDR3 has 13 amino acids. Trimming pared 6 bases from V and 6 bases from J, leaving 13 bases between. The germline V gene encodes CDR1 MNHEY and CDR2 SVGAGI.

The chain is built from TRBV18 and TRBJ1-1; D gene uncertain. V was cut by 3 bases and J by 0 bases, with 5 bases left in between. The CDR3 contains 13 residues. Germline V lookup: CDR1 KGHSH, CDR2 LQKENI. The CDR3 loop is CASSPTLNTEAFF. Here the CDR3 DNA reads TGTGCCAGCTCACCGACATTGAACACTGAAGCTTTCTTT.

The rearrangement uses TRBV7-6 and TRBJ1-4, with 9 bases that match TRBD1. V gave up 4 bases and J gave up 1 base; unmatched junction bases: 7. Germline V gene sequence: CDR1 SGHVS, CDR2 FNYEAQ. CDR3 size: 17 residues. The CDR3 nucleotides are TGTGCCAGCAGCTCCCAGACAGGGGGGAGAACTAATGAAAAACTGTTTTTT. It specifies CASSSQTGGRTNEKLFF.

The chain joins TRBV7-3 to TRBJ2-5; 13 bases fit TRBD2. CDR1 SGHTA and CDR2 FQGTGA come from the germline V gene. The length of the CDR3 is 17 residues. V gave up 2 bases and J gave up 4 bases; unmatched junction bases: 7. This CDR3 is CASSLGTSGVRGETQYF. In DNA, the CDR3 is TGTGCCAGCAGCTTAGGGACTAGCGGGGTCCGGGGAGAGACCCAGTACTTC.

This sequence joins TRBV7-6 and TRBJ1-2, with 10 bases lining up with TRBD1. The CDR3 extends over 14 amino acids. Unmatched junction bases numbered 5, after V lost 5 bases and J lost 5 bases. Germline V gives CDR1 SGHVS, CDR2 FNYEAQ. This CDR3 reads CASSPGQGVYGYTF. CDR3 in DNA: TGTGCCAGCAGCCCAGGACAGGGGGTATATGGCTACACCTTC.

V gene TRBV15 combines with J gene TRBJ2-3, with 10 positions matching TRBD2. The ends lost 6 bases at V and 8 bases at J; junction bases unmatched: 8. Germline lookup yields CDR1 LNHNV and CDR2 YYDKDF (reference sequence). The CDR3 is made up of 14 amino acids. This CDR3 reads CATSSGGRVTTQYF. The DNA for the CDR3 is TGTGCCACCAGTAGCGGGGGGCGGGTAACTACGCAGTATTTT.

The gene calls are TRBV18 and TRBJ1-1, with 8 bases aligning to TRBD1. CDR3 size: 16 residues. Germline V gene lookup returns CDR1 KGHSH and CDR2 LQKENI. J gave up 1 base and V 2 bases, and 6 bases lay outside the gene matches. CDR3 loop: CASSPIAGQGNTEAFF. Written as DNA, the CDR3 is TGTGCCAGCTCACCAATAGCAGGACAGGGGAACACTGAAGCTTTCTTT.

The chain recombines TRBV7-3 with TRBJ1-1; D unclear. Germline V gene lookup returns CDR1 SGHTA and CDR2 FQGTGA. This CDR3 is built from 12 residues. The V gene lost 5 bases and the J gene lost 8 bases, with 12 bases spanning the gap. CDR3 in amino acids: CASSGTAREAFF. CDR3 nucleotide sequence: TGTGCCAGCAGCGGAACGGCCAGGGAAGCTTTCTTT.

V is TRBV12-3 or TRBV12-4 and J is TRBJ1-2; D not certain. This CDR3 is 13 amino acids long. Trimming took 5 bases from V and 0 from J, leaving 7 bases between them. CDR3 in DNA: TGTGCCAGCAGTCGCACGGCTAACTATGGCTACACCTTC. It yields the protein CASSRTANYGYTF.

The genes are TRBV6-5 and TRBJ1-1, with D possibly TRBD1 on 6 matching bases. The V end lost 2 bases, the J end lost 4 bases, and 14 bases lay between the germline ends. Per germline, CDR1 MNHEY and CDR2 SVGAGI. The CDR3 has 15 residues. CDR3 in amino acids: CASSYPAGVATEAFF. DNA for the CDR3: TGTGCCAGCAGTTACCCCGCAGGGGTGGCCACTGAAGCTTTCTTT.

This clone was detected only once. This rearrangement joins TRBV5-4 to TRBJ2-5; no clear D. The ends were cut back, 0 bases at V and 4 bases at J, with 13 bases in the middle. This CDR3 has 15 residues. Germline CDR1 is SGHNT and CDR2 is YYREEE (reference sequence). CDR3: CASSLDSGLGETQYF. DNA of the CDR3: TGTGCCAGCAGCTTGGACTCCGGGTTGGGAGAGACCCAGTACTTC. The whole variable domain, filled in from reference TRBV5-4 and TRBJ2-5, reads ETGVTQSPTHLIKTRGQQVTLRCSSQSGHNTVSWYQQALGQGPQFIFQYYREEENGRGNFPPRFSGLQFPNYSSELNVNALELDDSALYLCASSLDSGLGETQYFGPGTRLLVL.

The V gene is TRBV4-1, the J gene TRBJ2-1; tentative D call: TRBD1 (6 bases). V lost 4 bases to trimming and J lost 1 base, with 11 bases between them. CDR3 length: 15 residues. The germline CDR1 and CDR2 sequences are MGHRA and YSYEKL. CDR3 residues: CASSLRTASYNEQFF. CDR3 DNA: TGCGCCAGCAGCCTCCGGACAGCATCCTACAATGAGCAGTTCTTC.

The chain joins TRBV12-2 to TRBJ1-2. TRBV12-2 is a pseudogene locus. The CDR3 consists of 14 residues. The CDR3 here is CASRLAGRGYGYTF. Written as DNA, the CDR3 is TGTGCAAGTCGCTTAGCTGGCAGAGGATATGGCTACACCTTC.

The rearrangement uses TRBV12-5 and TRBJ2-7; TRBD1 agrees at 9 bases. There are 14 residues in the CDR3. The J segment lost 0 bases and the V segment lost 6 bases, leaving 3 bases of the junction unmatched. CDR1 and CDR2 from the germline V gene are LGHNT and FRNRAP. CDR3 nucleotides: TGTGCTAGTGGCCGGACAGGGGACTCCTACGAGCAGTACTTC. This gives the protein CASGRTGDSYEQYF. The entire variable domain, with the rest obtained from reference TRBV12-5 and TRBJ2-7, is as follows: DARVTQTPRHKVTEMGQEVTMRCQPILGHNTVFWYRQTMMQGLELLAYFRNRAPLDDSGMPKDRFSAEMPDATLATLKIQPSEPRDSAVYFCASGRTGDSYEQYFGPGTRLTVT.

This chain links TRBV6-1 with TRBJ2-4; D is uncertain. This CDR3 region has 14 residues. V was trimmed by 2 bases and J by 1 base, leaving 6 bases between them. The germline V gene has CDR1 MNHNS and CDR2 SASEGT. This CDR3 reads CASSERWAKNIQYF. The CDR3 nucleotides read TGTGCCAGCAGTGAACGGTGGGCCAAAAACATTCAGTACTTC.

This clone came up once. The V gene is TRBV6-5, the J gene TRBJ2-5, with 9 bases that match TRBD2. CDR1 is MNHEY and CDR2 is SVGAGI in the germline V gene. V lost 5 bases, J lost 1 base, and 5 bases stayed unmatched. The CDR3 contains 15 residues. CDR3 loop: CASSRTSGSQETQYF. CDR3 coding DNA: TGTGCCAGCAGTCGAACTAGCGGGTCCCAAGAGACCCAGTACTTC.